This TCR beta chain derives from a study of T cells in women clearing cervical HPV infection. The wider study: Donors had HPV16-related CIN3 or worse; 2 had invasive cancer.

Study-wide results and limits: Richness plus V gene abundances separated cases from controls with AUC approximately 0.78.

Profiling relied on immunoSEQ multiplex PCR, and the TCRdb table lists in-frame clones only, not all of them. The sample table sets out over 10,000 clones. About this clone itself: The antigen is undetermined. The observed sequence ends 3 residues before the CDR3 terminus, with the missing tail filled in from the germline J gene.

CDR1 is KGHSH and CDR2 is LQKENI in the germline V gene. This CDR3 is built from 16 residues. V shed 4 bases, J shed 2 bases, and the junction held 9 bases outside the gene matches. This sequence originates from a woman aged 18 to 75 with a cervical HPV16 infection that either progressed to CIN3+ or cleared (not recorded which). The chain joins TRBV18 to TRBJ1-2; 8 bases match TRBD1. Source material: blood buffy coat. CDR3 DNA (partial): TGTGCCAGCTCACAACCTGGACAGGGATTAAACTATGGC. Translation gives CASSQPGQGLNYG. The whole CDR3 region reads CASSQPGQGLNYGYTF.